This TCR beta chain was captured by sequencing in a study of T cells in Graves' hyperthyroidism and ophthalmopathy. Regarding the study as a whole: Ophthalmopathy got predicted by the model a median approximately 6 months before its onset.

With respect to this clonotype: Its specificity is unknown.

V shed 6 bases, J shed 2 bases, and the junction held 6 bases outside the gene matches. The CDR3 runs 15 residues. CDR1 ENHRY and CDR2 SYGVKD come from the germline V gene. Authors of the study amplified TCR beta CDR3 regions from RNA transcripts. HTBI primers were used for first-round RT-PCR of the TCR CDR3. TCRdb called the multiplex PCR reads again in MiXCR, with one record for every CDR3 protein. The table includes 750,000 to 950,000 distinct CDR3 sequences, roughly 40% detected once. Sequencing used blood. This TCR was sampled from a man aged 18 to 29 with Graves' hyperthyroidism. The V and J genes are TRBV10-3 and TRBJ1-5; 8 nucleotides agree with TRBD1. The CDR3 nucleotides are TGTGCCATCAGACCCGGGACAGGAGGCAATCAGCCCCAGCATTTT. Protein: CAIRPGTGGNQPQHF.